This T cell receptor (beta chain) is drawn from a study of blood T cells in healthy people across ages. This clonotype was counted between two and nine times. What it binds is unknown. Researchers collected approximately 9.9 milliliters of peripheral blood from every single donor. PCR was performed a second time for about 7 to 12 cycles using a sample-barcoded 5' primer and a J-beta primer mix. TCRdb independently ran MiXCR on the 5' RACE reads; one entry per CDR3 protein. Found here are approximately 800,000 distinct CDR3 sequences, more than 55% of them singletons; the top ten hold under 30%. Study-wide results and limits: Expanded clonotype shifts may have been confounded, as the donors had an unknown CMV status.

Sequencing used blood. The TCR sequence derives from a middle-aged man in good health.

The chain's CDR3 is CASKFRGGGYGYTF. CDR3 in DNA: TGTGCCAGCAAATTCCGGGGAGGGGGCTATGGCTACACCTTC. The chain has TRBV27 and TRBJ1-2; D is possibly TRBD1 (6 bases). The V end was cut by 7 bases, the J end by 4 bases, with 16 bases between. The CDR3 consists of 14 residues. Germline values: CDR1 MNHEY, CDR2 SMNVEV (reference sequence).